Sequencing of this T cell receptor (beta chain) was carried out in a study of PD-1 blockade in mismatch repair-deficient tumors. Worth noting for this clone: The antigen is not known.

The germline CDR1 and CDR2 sequences are SGHRS and YFSETQ. The CDR3 runs 16 residues. J was trimmed by 2 bases and V by 4 bases; bases with no gene match: 6. Sequencing used immunoSEQ multiplex PCR; TCRdb keeps in-frame clones, though not all of them. The table lists 15,000 or so clones, more than 70% of them singletons. Mismatch repair deficiency was confirmed in all patients, by PCR or immunohistochemistry. Study-wide findings and caveats: Tumor-resident clones, often absent from pretreatment blood, expanded after pembrolizumab and then contracted.

The sample consisted of PBMCs, taken before pembrolizumab treatment. The chain links TRBV5-1 to TRBJ1-1, with 12 positions matching TRBD1. The TCR originated in an adult with mismatch repair-deficient cancer. This chain's CDR3 is CASSQGQGAKNTEAFF. The CDR3 nucleotides read TGCGCCAGCAGCCAGGGACAGGGGGCGAAAAACACTGAAGCTTTCTTT.